The TCR beta chain under discussion was sequenced for a study of blood T cell repertoires in COVID-19 (dated by TCRdb to about 2020). About the study as a whole: Samples covering the acute and convalescent phases of COVID-19 were provided by collaborators in the United States, Italy and Spain. Deeply sampled blood TCRbeta repertoires from subjects exposed to, actively infected with, or recovered from COVID-19 were included in the dataset. The prospective study material was composed of cDNA or gDNA derived from T cells, B-cell-depleted T cells, or PBMCs. Samples were obtained from the ongoing ImmuneRACE study (first 160 participants) and from 1,254 subjects provided by 6 global collaborators. A freely available public database, intended as a resource for researchers studying the immune response to SARS-CoV-2, is where the repertoires were released. Where available, HLA class I and class II types were obtained from metadata supplied by the sample provider rather than from assay-based typing. Sample metadata almost always included a de-identified subject ID, COVID-19 status, age in years and sex. The paper's findings and limits, for the study overall: The amount of clinical and demographic metadata varied by source and participant and was provided uncurated.

According to the germline V gene, CDR1 reads SGHVS and CDR2 reads FQNEAQ. The germline V end is reduced by 0 bases and the J end by 4 bases; junction bases left unmatched: 5. The CDR3 starts with the cysteine, ends with the phenylalanine, and has 15 residues. Only CDR3 DNA remains: 45 bases, in frame from the first base. TCRbeta CDR3 regions were amplified from genomic DNA using the immunoSEQ Assay, a bias-controlled multiplex PCR. The authors' analysis ran thus. The number of nucleated cells in each sample was estimated by amplification of reference gene primers within the assay. Sequence reads were collapsed and filtered to measure the absolute abundance of every unique TCRbeta CDR3 rearrangement. For each sample, productive Simpson clonality was calculated as the square root of Simpson's diversity index across productive rearrangements. This is the immuneACCESS table as TCRdb keeps it, with only in-frame sequences that have V and J called. A part of the clones is gone; compared with another copy, unresolved V genes explain less than half, and the rest is unexplained. V and J calls and clone size are given by that table; D and trimming were obtained from the DNA. Here the sample has fewer than 200,000 clones; more than 75% occur a single time. The top ten clonotypes cover 15% to 20% of the sample.

A single count supports this clone. This clone's antigen is unknown. Base qualities are not recorded, but no much larger clone differs from it by a single base. In the prospective study, participants were about 18 to 95 years old, resided in fewer than 25 geographic areas of the United States, and were enrolled through a virtual design. In the prospective study, cohorts were assigned on the basis of participant-reported clinical history obtained from a screening survey and a study questionnaire. Recovered participants in ImmuneRACE Cohort 3 were defined as having two consecutive negative NP/OP PCR tests, clearance from a healthcare professional, or resolution of symptoms. Mobile phlebotomists in the prospective study collected whole blood, serum and a nasopharyngeal or oropharyngeal swab from every participant. Additional blood draws and questionnaires over an approximately 2-month period could optionally be provided by prospective study participants. Before DNA extraction, prospective study blood samples were shipped either frozen or at room temperature.

Sample: PBMCs or T cells enriched from blood (not recorded which). The rearranged segments are TRBV7-8 and TRBJ2-5; TRBD2 lines up with 7 middle nucleotides. The TCR originated in a woman in her 50s who had recovered from COVID-19. CDR3 loop: CASSLARASGETQYF. The DNA reads TGTGCCAGCAGCTTAGCGAGGGCTAGCGGAGAGACCCAGTACTTC.